The source of this TCR beta chain is a study of shared clonotypes between healthy human individuals. Trimming removed 5 bases at V and 2 bases at J, with 16 bases between. Germline CDR1 is SGHTA and CDR2 is FQGNSA. This CDR3 region has 15 residues. TCRdb's copy holds only in-frame clones and misses some; the assay was immunoSEQ multiplex PCR. The sample contains hundreds of thousands of clones, approximately 96% of which appear only once. In the naive CD8 group, cells lacked CD45RO and were positively selected for CCR7, so terminally differentiated effector memory CD45RA+ cells were left out. Sequenced sample: naive CD8+ T cells sorted from blood. The genes are TRBV7-2 and TRBJ2-7; D is ambiguous. The receptor was derived from a woman aged 25 to 39 in good health. The chain's CDR3 is CASSPLLGKTYEQYF. DNA for the CDR3: TGTGCCAGCAGCCCCCTTTTGGGTAAAACCTACGAGCAGTACTTC.